The 16 T cell receptor beta chains below were found in one sample sequenced in a study of cytomegalovirus exposure and HLA in healthy donors. The PCR used 60 Vbeta and 13 Jbeta primers. Data came from immunoSEQ multiplex PCR; TCRdb stores just in-frame clones and leaves some out. Of about 180,000 clones listed, more than 70% are singletons. The sample taken for sequencing was PBMCs. These receptors all come from a girl under 18 in good health and CMV-seropositive.

This clone was detected only once. This sequence joins TRBV7-9 and TRBJ1-4, with D perhaps TRBD1 (6 bases). This CDR3 has 17 amino acids. The ends were cut back, 2 bases at V and 3 bases at J, with 16 bases in the middle. Germline V lookup: CDR1 SEHNR, CDR2 FQNEAQ (reference sequence). The CDR3 reads CASSLFEGGRPNEKLFF. CDR3 coding DNA: TGTGCCAGCAGCTTATTTGAAGGGGGACGCCCTAATGAAAAACTGTTTTTT.

This chain joins TRBV30 and TRBJ2-7; the match to TRBD2 covers 8 bases. The V and J ends lost 0 bases and 2 bases, in that order; junction bases with no gene match: 9. The V gene's germline CDR1 is GTSNPN and CDR2 SVGIG (reference sequence). The CDR3 length is 16 residues. CDR3 amino acids: CAWSVLKKAGAYEQYF. The CDR3 DNA sequence: TGTGCCTGGAGTGTACTGAAAAAAGCGGGAGCCTACGAGCAGTACTTC.

V and J are TRBV7-9 and TRBJ1-2; possibly TRBD1 for D (6 bases). This CDR3 comprises 13 residues. With 5 bases removed from V and 8 bases from J, the gap between germline ends came to 15 bases. CDR1 is SEHNR and CDR2 is FQNEAQ in the germline V gene (reference sequence). The DNA for the CDR3 is TGTGCCAGCAGCCTCCGAACAGGGAACGGCTACACCTTC. It yields the protein CASSLRTGNGYTF.

This clone has only a few counts. This rearrangement joins TRBV10-1 to TRBJ2-7; TRBD2 aligns across 7 bases. The CDR3 has 13 amino acids. The V and J ends lost 2 bases and 3 bases, in that order; junction bases with no gene match: 1. Per the germline V gene, CDR1 is WNHNN and CDR2 is SYGVQD (reference sequence). The CDR3 loop reads CASSEASGYEQYF. CDR3 DNA sequence: TGCGCCAGCAGTGAGGCTAGCGGCTACGAGCAGTACTTC.

The chain couples TRBV9 to TRBJ1-4, with 10 nucleotides matching TRBD1. This CDR3 contains 15 residues. Per the germline V gene, CDR1 is SGDLS and CDR2 is YYNGEE. V lost 0 bases and J lost 5; bases outside the gene matches: 1. The CDR3 spells CASSVAGQGNEKLFF. The CDR3 coding sequence is TGTGCCAGCAGCGTAGCGGGACAGGGGAATGAAAAACTGTTTTTT.

The V call is TRBV7-8, the J call TRBJ1-3, with D tentatively TRBD1 (5 bases). In germline, CDR1 is SGHVS, CDR2 FQNEAQ. The CDR3 has 13 amino acids. The V and J ends lost 5 bases and 4 bases respectively, with 9 bases between them. CDR3 sequence reads: CASSPRGGNTIYF. The DNA for the CDR3 is TGTGCCAGCAGCCCTAGGGGAGGAAACACCATATATTTT.

The genes are TRBV7-6 and TRBJ2-1; D remains unclear. Germline CDR1 SGHVS, CDR2 FNYEAQ. The ends were cut back, 3 bases at V and 5 bases at J, with 17 bases in the middle. This CDR3 has 16 amino acids. The chain's CDR3 is CASSFLIARRNNEQFF. The CDR3 DNA is TGTGCCAGCAGCTTCCTAATTGCCAGGCGTAACAATGAGCAGTTCTTC.

This CDR3 is CASSILAGQVAEQFF. CDR3 sequence (DNA): TGTGCCAGTAGTATACTAGCGGGACAGGTGGCTGAGCAGTTCTTC. The chain recombines TRBV19 with TRBJ2-1; the D gene is possibly TRBD2 (9 bases). Germline CDR1 reads LNHDA; CDR2 reads SQIVND (reference sequence). V lost 2 bases to trimming and J lost 9 bases, with 17 bases between them. The CDR3 extends over 15 amino acids.

This clone occurred a few times. The genes are TRBV4-1 and TRBJ2-7; 11 bases line up with TRBD2. J gave up 4 bases and V 1 base, and 3 bases lay outside the gene matches. Germline V lookup: CDR1 MGHRA, CDR2 YSYEKL. The CDR3 is 15 amino acids. The CDR3 region has the DNA TGCGCCAGCAGCCAAGTGTCTAGCGGGAGGTACGAGCAGTACTTC. Protein: CASSQVSSGRYEQYF.

The J gene is TRBJ2-6, the V gene TRBV5-4; 8 nucleotides agree with TRBD1. Germline values: CDR1 SGHNT, CDR2 YYREEE (reference sequence). Unmatched junction bases numbered 3, after V lost 1 base and J lost 0 bases. CDR3 length: 17 residues. The CDR3 is CASSLRDRISGANVLTF. For the CDR3, the DNA is TGTGCCAGCAGCTTGAGGGACAGGATCTCTGGGGCCAACGTCCTGACTTTC.

The chain uses TRBV4-1 and TRBJ2-6, with D perhaps TRBD1 (6 bases). Trimming pared 2 bases from V and 4 bases from J, leaving 9 bases between. There are 15 residues in the CDR3. Germline V gene lookup returns CDR1 MGHRA and CDR2 YSYEKL. The CDR3, as DNA: TGCGCCAGCAGCCAACCAGGGGTGGGGGCCAACGTCCTGACTTTC. Protein product: CASSQPGVGANVLTF.

The CDR3 DNA is TGTGCCAGCAGTGAGAACAGGGAGAGCGGCTACACCTTC. This gives the protein CASSENRESGYTF. This sequence joins TRBV2 and TRBJ1-2, with TRBD1 as a possible D gene (6 bases). This CDR3 has 13 amino acids. From germline, CDR1 is SNHLY and CDR2 FYNNEI. V lost 3 bases, J lost 8 bases, and 13 bases lay in between.

The J gene is TRBJ2-2, the V gene TRBV11-3; 7 bases line up with TRBD2. CDR1 and CDR2 (germline): SGHNT, YENEEA. V lost 5 bases and J lost 7; bases outside the gene matches: 4. There are 13 residues in the CDR3. CDR3 in DNA: TGTGCCAGCAGCCCGGGAGGAAACGGGGAGCTGTTTTTT. It translates to CASSPGGNGELFF.

The CDR3 nucleotides read TGTGCCAGCCATTACGGACTAATATCGCGACCCCTCCTATACGAGCAGTACTTC. It encodes CASHYGLISRPLLYEQYF. This chain joins TRBV11-2 and TRBJ2-7, with D possibly being TRBD2 (6 bases). Germline V gene data show CDR1 as SGHAT and CDR2 as FQNNGV. The ends were cut back, 8 bases at V and 4 bases at J, with 30 bases in the middle. The CDR3 totals 18 residues.

This clone was observed a few times. The V call is TRBV5-1, the J call TRBJ1-1; D possibly corresponds to TRBD1 (6 bases). Trimming removed 4 bases from V and 3 bases from J, with 13 bases in between. Germline lookup yields CDR1 SGHRS and CDR2 YFSETQ. The CDR3 contains 14 residues. CDR3 nucleotides: TGCGCCAGCAGCGCGGGAGGGGGATACACTGAAGCTTTCTTT. Its translation: CASSAGGGYTEAFF. Based on the CDR3 plus reference TRBV5-1 and TRBJ1-1, the full variable domain is KAGVTQTPRYLIKTRGQQVTLSCSPISGHRSVSWYQQTPGQGLQFLFEYFSETQRNKGNFPGRFSGRQFSNSRSEMNVSTLELGDSALYLCASSAGGGYTEAFFGQGTRLTVV.

This chain joins TRBV30 and TRBJ2-2, with 10 bases aligning to TRBD2. V lost 4 bases, J lost 3 bases, and 8 bases stayed unmatched. CDR3 length: 16 residues. Germline CDR1 reads GTSNPN; CDR2 reads SVGIG (reference sequence). The CDR3 DNA is TGTGCCTGGACCCCCCCTAGCGGGAGTTACACCGGGGAGCTGTTTTTT. Its protein product is CAWTPPSGSYTGELFF.